A selection of T cell receptor beta chains follows, all from one sample in a study of blood T cells in healthy people across ages. TCRdb independently ran MiXCR on the 5' RACE reads; one entry per CDR3 protein. The sample carries approximately 810,000 distinct CDR3 sequences, under 35% recorded once. Sequencing was carried out using blood. These receptors all stem from a woman aged 80 or over in good health. Both conserved end residues are part of each CDR3. A D gene is named only where the DNA matches it firmly. Clone sizes are given selectively: once, few, many, or a class where the clone is expanded.

V gene: TRBV5-1
CDR3 length: 16
clone size: NA
J gene: TRBJ1-4
D gene: TRBD1
CDR3 protein: CASSLLQGASNEKLFF
CDR3 DNA: TGCGCCAGCAGCTTACTACAGGGGGCTTCTAATGAAAAACTGTTTTTT

V gene: TRBV7-2
CDR3 length: 15
clone size: NA
J gene: TRBJ2-7
D gene: NA
CDR3 protein: CASSLDRASYNEQYF
CDR3 DNA: TGTGCCAGCAGCTTAGACAGGGCCTCCTACAATGAGCAGTACTTC

V gene: TRBV12-3/TRBV12-4
CDR3 length: 14
clone size: many
J gene: TRBJ1-5
D gene: TRBD1
CDR3 protein: CASSTTGYNQPQHF
CDR3 DNA: TGTGCCAGCAGTACGACAGGGTACAATCAGCCCCAGCATTTT

V gene: TRBV5-1
CDR3 length: 16
clone size: few
J gene: TRBJ1-4
D gene: NA
CDR3 protein: CASSESSWGANEKLFF
CDR3 DNA: TGCGCCAGCAGCGAGAGCTCTTGGGGGGCTAATGAAAAACTGTTTTTT

V gene: TRBV15
CDR3 length: 14
clone size: NA
J gene: TRBJ1-2
D gene: TRBD1
CDR3 protein: CAASRSTGGYGYIF
CDR3 DNA: TGTGCCGCCAGCAGATCGACAGGGGGATATGGCTACATCTTC

V gene: TRBV10-1
CDR3 length: 15
clone size: many
J gene: TRBJ2-3
D gene: TRBD1
CDR3 protein: CASATGTGETDTQYF
CDR3 DNA: TGCGCCAGTGCCACCGGGACAGGGGAGACAGATACGCAGTATTTT

V gene: TRBV20-1
CDR3 length: 14
clone size: few
J gene: TRBJ1-5
D gene: NA
CDR3 protein: CSATQLYSNQPQHF
CDR3 DNA: TGCAGTGCTACACAGCTATATAGCAATCAGCCCCAGCATTTT

V gene: TRBV18
CDR3 length: 14
clone size: NA
J gene: TRBJ2-1
D gene: TRBD1
CDR3 protein: CASSPAGTDNEQFF
CDR3 DNA: TGTGCCAGCTCACCTGCCGGGACAGACAATGAGCAGTTCTTC

V gene: TRBV7-2
CDR3 length: 16
clone size: many
J gene: TRBJ2-2
D gene: NA
CDR3 protein: CASKFSGGQTTGELFF
CDR3 DNA: TGTGCCAGCAAGTTCTCCGGGGGACAGACCACCGGGGAGCTGTTTTTT

V gene: TRBV10-3
CDR3 length: 14
clone size: NA
J gene: TRBJ2-2
D gene: NA
CDR3 protein: CAISWQGNTGELFF
CDR3 DNA: TGTGCCATCAGTTGGCAGGGGAACACCGGGGAGCTGTTTTTT

V gene: TRBV12-3/TRBV12-4
CDR3 length: 16
clone size: NA
J gene: TRBJ1-3
D gene: NA
CDR3 protein: CASSLSRSLTGNTIYF
CDR3 DNA: TGTGCCAGCAGCTTATCCCGGAGCTTGACTGGAAACACCATATATTTT

V gene: TRBV5-5
CDR3 length: 15
clone size: many
J gene: TRBJ2-1
D gene: TRBD2
CDR3 protein: CASSLFLRGVDEQFF
CDR3 DNA: TGTGCCAGCAGCTTGTTCTTGCGGGGGGTCGATGAGCAGTTCTTC

V gene: TRBV7-9
CDR3 length: 14
clone size: few
J gene: TRBJ1-2
D gene: TRBD1
CDR3 protein: CASSLAQGARGYTF
CDR3 DNA: TGTGCCAGCAGCTTAGCGCAGGGGGCTCGGGGCTACACCTTC

V gene: TRBV11-3
CDR3 length: 15
clone size: few
J gene: TRBJ2-3
D gene: TRBD2
CDR3 protein: CASSFFTSGEGTQYF
CDR3 DNA: TGTGCCAGCAGCTTTTTCACTAGCGGGGAAGGAACGCAGTATTTT

V gene: TRBV5-5
CDR3 length: 16
clone size: NA
J gene: TRBJ2-1
D gene: NA
CDR3 protein: CASSYKGAAGRETQFF
CDR3 DNA: TGTGCCAGCAGCTACAAAGGGGCGGCGGGGCGAGAGACCCAGTTCTTC

V gene: TRBV3-1
CDR3 length: 16
clone size: few
J gene: TRBJ2-3
D gene: NA
CDR3 protein: CASSQDYPRATDTQYF
CDR3 DNA: TGTGCCAGCAGCCAAGATTACCCGAGGGCCACAGATACGCAGTATTTT

V gene: TRBV18
CDR3 length: 17
clone size: many
J gene: TRBJ2-5
D gene: TRBD2
CDR3 protein: CASSPPGLAGPQETQYF
CDR3 DNA: TGTGCCAGCTCACCCCCGGGACTAGCGGGGCCACAAGAGACCCAGTACTTC

V gene: TRBV6-2/TRBV6-3
CDR3 length: 11
clone size: many
J gene: TRBJ2-5
D gene: NA
CDR3 protein: CASSNPETQYF
CDR3 DNA: TGTGCCAGCAGTAACCCCGAGACCCAGTACTTC

V gene: TRBV5-1
CDR3 length: 15
clone size: NA
J gene: TRBJ2-2
D gene: NA
CDR3 protein: CASTPRVGRTGELFF
CDR3 DNA: TGCGCCAGCACGCCCCGGGTGGGGAGAACCGGGGAGCTGTTTTTT

V gene: TRBV6-2/TRBV6-3
CDR3 length: 16
clone size: many
J gene: TRBJ2-6
D gene: NA
CDR3 protein: CASTKTASSGANVLTF
CDR3 DNA: TGTGCCAGCACCAAGACAGCCAGCTCTGGGGCCAACGTCCTGACTTTC

V gene: TRBV12-3/TRBV12-4
CDR3 length: 15
clone size: many
J gene: TRBJ2-5
D gene: TRBD2
CDR3 protein: CASSRKRGVAETQYF
CDR3 DNA: TGTGCCAGCAGTAGGAAGCGGGGGGTCGCGGAGACCCAGTACTTC

V gene: TRBV20-1
CDR3 length: 13
clone size: NA
J gene: TRBJ1-6
D gene: NA
CDR3 protein: CSARDPQGSPLHF
CDR3 DNA: TGCAGTGCTAGAGATCCCCAGGGGTCACCCCTCCACTTT

V gene: TRBV6-2/TRBV6-3
CDR3 length: 17
clone size: NA
J gene: TRBJ2-3
D gene: NA
CDR3 protein: CASSYATGTRPTDTQYF
CDR3 DNA: TGTGCCAGCAGTTACGCAACCGGGACCCGACCCACAGATACGCAGTATTTT

V gene: TRBV12-3/TRBV12-4
CDR3 length: 15
clone size: NA
J gene: TRBJ1-4
D gene: TRBD1
CDR3 protein: CASSLADRDDEKRFF
CDR3 DNA: TGTGCCAGCAGTTTAGCCGACAGGGATGATGAAAAACGGTTTTTT

V gene: TRBV7-2
CDR3 length: 15
clone size: many
J gene: TRBJ2-5
D gene: TRBD2
CDR3 protein: CASSLDFGGEKTQYF
CDR3 DNA: TGTGCCAGCAGCTTAGACTTCGGGGGGGAAAAGACCCAGTACTTC

V gene: TRBV7-8
CDR3 length: 17
clone size: NA
J gene: TRBJ2-7
D gene: NA
CDR3 protein: CASSLYPFEGSSYEQYF
CDR3 DNA: TGTGCCAGCAGCTTATATCCCTTTGAGGGGAGCTCCTACGAGCAGTACTTC

V gene: TRBV21-1
CDR3 length: 16
clone size: NA
J gene: TRBJ1-1
D gene: NA
CDR3 protein: CASSNCHSPGGTEAFF
CDR3 DNA: TGTGCCAGCAGCAATTGTCACAGCCCTGGGGGCACTGAAGCTTTCTTT

V gene: TRBV24-1
CDR3 length: 13
clone size: NA
J gene: TRBJ1-2
D gene: NA
CDR3 protein: CATSGTGRYGYTF
CDR3 DNA: TGTGCCACCAGTGGGACGGGACGTTATGGCTACACCTTC

V gene: TRBV10-3
CDR3 length: 14
clone size: many
J gene: TRBJ1-5
D gene: TRBD1
CDR3 protein: CAISGTGPNQPQHF
CDR3 DNA: TGTGCCATCAGTGGGACAGGGCCAAATCAGCCCCAGCATTTT

V gene: TRBV6-2/TRBV6-3
CDR3 length: 15
clone size: NA
J gene: TRBJ2-5
D gene: TRBD2
CDR3 protein: CASTENGLAGWAQYF
CDR3 DNA: TGTGCCAGCACCGAAAATGGACTAGCGGGGTGGGCCCAGTACTTC

V gene: TRBV4-1
CDR3 length: 17
clone size: many
J gene: TRBJ2-6
D gene: NA
CDR3 protein: CASSQVESGSGANVLTF
CDR3 DNA: TGCGCCAGCAGCCAAGTCGAGTCAGGATCTGGGGCCAACGTCCTGACTTTC

V gene: TRBV18
CDR3 length: 14
clone size: NA
J gene: TRBJ1-1
D gene: NA
CDR3 protein: CASSPLAGETEAFF
CDR3 DNA: TGTGCCAGCTCACCACTTGCAGGGGAGACTGAAGCTTTCTTT

V gene: TRBV9
CDR3 length: 15
clone size: few
J gene: TRBJ2-4
D gene: TRBD2
CDR3 protein: CASSANVGGGDIQYF
CDR3 DNA: TGTGCCAGCAGCGCAAATGTGGGGGGGGGAGACATTCAGTACTTC

V gene: TRBV11-2
CDR3 length: 15
clone size: few
J gene: TRBJ2-5
D gene: NA
CDR3 protein: CASSPMGGNRETQYF
CDR3 DNA: TGTGCCAGCAGCCCCATGGGGGGCAATCGGGAGACCCAGTACTTC

V gene: TRBV18
CDR3 length: 16
clone size: NA
J gene: TRBJ1-1
D gene: TRBD1
CDR3 protein: CASSPSGQGYGTEAFF
CDR3 DNA: TGTGCCAGCTCACCTAGCGGACAGGGTTACGGCACTGAAGCTTTCTTT

V gene: TRBV20-1
CDR3 length: 16
clone size: many
J gene: TRBJ2-1
D gene: NA
CDR3 protein: CSAYSSRGSSYNEQFF
CDR3 DNA: TGCAGTGCTTACTCTAGCCGGGGGAGCTCCTACAATGAGCAGTTCTTC

V gene: TRBV7-9
CDR3 length: 16
clone size: few
J gene: TRBJ1-1
D gene: NA
CDR3 protein: CASRIALGRRNTEAFF
CDR3 DNA: TGTGCCAGCAGAATCGCCCTTGGGAGGAGGAACACTGAAGCTTTCTTT

V gene: TRBV7-2
CDR3 length: 14
clone size: few
J gene: TRBJ2-2
D gene: NA
CDR3 protein: CASSGRDPTGELFF
CDR3 DNA: TGTGCCAGCAGCGGACGGGACCCCACCGGGGAGCTGTTTTTT

V gene: TRBV20-1
CDR3 length: 14
clone size: NA
J gene: TRBJ1-1
D gene: NA
CDR3 protein: CSARVTATATEAFF
CDR3 DNA: TGCAGTGCTAGGGTGACAGCTACGGCCACTGAAGCTTTCTTT

V gene: TRBV20-1
CDR3 length: 12
clone size: many
J gene: TRBJ2-1
D gene: NA
CDR3 protein: CSAREAGHEQFF
CDR3 DNA: TGCAGTGCTAGAGAGGCCGGCCATGAGCAGTTCTTC

V gene: TRBV9
CDR3 length: 15
clone size: many
J gene: TRBJ1-1
D gene: NA
CDR3 protein: CASSSADLGGTEAFF
CDR3 DNA: TGTGCCAGCAGCTCCGCTGACTTGGGAGGCACTGAAGCTTTCTTT